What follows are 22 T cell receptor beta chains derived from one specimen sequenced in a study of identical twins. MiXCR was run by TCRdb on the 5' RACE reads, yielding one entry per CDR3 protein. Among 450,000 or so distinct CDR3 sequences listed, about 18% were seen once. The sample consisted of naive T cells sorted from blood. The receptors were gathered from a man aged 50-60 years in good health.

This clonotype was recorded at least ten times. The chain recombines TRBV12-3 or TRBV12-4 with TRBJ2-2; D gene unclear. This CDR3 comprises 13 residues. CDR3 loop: CATTWGITGELFF. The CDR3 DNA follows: TGTGCTACCACTTGGGGTATCACCGGGGAGCTGTTTTTT.

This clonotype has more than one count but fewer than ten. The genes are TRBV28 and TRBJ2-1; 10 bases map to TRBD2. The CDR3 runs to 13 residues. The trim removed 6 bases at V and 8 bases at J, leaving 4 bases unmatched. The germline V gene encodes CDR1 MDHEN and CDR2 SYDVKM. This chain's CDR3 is CASRSGLADEQFF. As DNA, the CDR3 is TGTGCCAGCAGGTCCGGACTAGCGGATGAGCAGTTCTTC.

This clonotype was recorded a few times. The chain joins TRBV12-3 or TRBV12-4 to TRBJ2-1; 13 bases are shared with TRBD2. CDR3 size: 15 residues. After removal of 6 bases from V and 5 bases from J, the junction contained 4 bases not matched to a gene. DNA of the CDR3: TGTGCCAGCAGAACGGGGACTAGCGGGAACAATGAGCAGTTCTTC. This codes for CASRTGTSGNNEQFF.

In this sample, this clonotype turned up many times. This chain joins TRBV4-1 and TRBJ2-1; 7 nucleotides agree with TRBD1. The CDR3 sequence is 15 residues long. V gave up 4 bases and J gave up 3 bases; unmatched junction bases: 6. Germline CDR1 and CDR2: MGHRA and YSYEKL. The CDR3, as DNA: TGCGCCAGCAGCCTCGACAGGGTGGGCTACAATGAGCAGTTCTTC. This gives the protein CASSLDRVGYNEQFF.

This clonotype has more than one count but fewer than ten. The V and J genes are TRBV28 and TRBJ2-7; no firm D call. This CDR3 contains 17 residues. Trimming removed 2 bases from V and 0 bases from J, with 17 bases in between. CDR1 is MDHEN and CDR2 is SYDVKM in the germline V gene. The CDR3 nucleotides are TGTGCCAGCAGTTTAAACTCCCTGGTCGCTTACTCCTACGAGCAGTACTTC. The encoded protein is CASSLNSLVAYSYEQYF.

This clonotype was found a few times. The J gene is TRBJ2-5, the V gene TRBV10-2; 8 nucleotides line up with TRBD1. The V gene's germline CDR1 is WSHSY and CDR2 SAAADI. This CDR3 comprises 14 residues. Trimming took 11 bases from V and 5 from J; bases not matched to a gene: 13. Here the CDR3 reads CAHSKDRGRETQYF. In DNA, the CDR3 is TGCGCCCATTCCAAAGACAGGGGACGCGAGACCCAGTACTTC.

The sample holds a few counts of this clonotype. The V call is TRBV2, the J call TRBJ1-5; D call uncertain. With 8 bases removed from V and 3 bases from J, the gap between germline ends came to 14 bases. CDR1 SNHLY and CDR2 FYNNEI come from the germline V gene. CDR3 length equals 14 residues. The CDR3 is CASCVGRNNQPQHF. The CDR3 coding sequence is TGTGCCAGCTGTGTTGGGCGGAACAATCAGCCCCAGCATTTT.

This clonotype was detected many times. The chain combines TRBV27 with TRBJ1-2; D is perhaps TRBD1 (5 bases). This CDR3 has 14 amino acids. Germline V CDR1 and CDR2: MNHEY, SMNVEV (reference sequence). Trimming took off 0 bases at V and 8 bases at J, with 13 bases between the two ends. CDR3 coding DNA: TGTGCCAGCAGTTTATCCCTCGACAGTGACGGCTACACCTTC. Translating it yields CASSLSLDSDGYTF.

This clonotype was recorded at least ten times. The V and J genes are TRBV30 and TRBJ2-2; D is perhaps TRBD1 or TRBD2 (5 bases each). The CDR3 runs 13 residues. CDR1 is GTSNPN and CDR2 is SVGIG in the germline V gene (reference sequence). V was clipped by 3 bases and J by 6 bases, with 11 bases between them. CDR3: CAWSQQGPGELFF. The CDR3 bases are TGTGCCTGGAGCCAGCAGGGACCCGGGGAGCTGTTTTTT.

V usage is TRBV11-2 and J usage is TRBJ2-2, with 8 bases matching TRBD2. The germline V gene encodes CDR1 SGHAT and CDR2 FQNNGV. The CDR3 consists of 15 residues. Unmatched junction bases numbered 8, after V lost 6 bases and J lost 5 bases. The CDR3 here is CASSFLAGRTGELFF. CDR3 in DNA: TGTGCCAGCAGTTTCCTAGCGGGCCGGACCGGGGAGCTGTTTTTT.

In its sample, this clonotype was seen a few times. The CDR3 spells CASSLYSHYEQYF. The CDR3 DNA is TGTGCCAGCAGCTTATATTCTCACTACGAGCAGTACTTC. J is TRBJ2-7 and V is TRBV7-2; no firm D call. This CDR3 spans 13 amino acids. Germline-derived CDR1 and CDR2 are SGHTA and FQGNSA. V dropped 2 bases and J dropped 3 bases, with 8 bases sitting between them.

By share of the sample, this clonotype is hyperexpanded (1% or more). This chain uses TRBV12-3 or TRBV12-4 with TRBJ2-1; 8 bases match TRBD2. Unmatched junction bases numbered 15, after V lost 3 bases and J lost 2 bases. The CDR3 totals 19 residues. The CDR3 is CASSFGPVGGRIPYNEQFF. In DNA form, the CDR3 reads TGTGCCAGCAGTTTCGGGCCTGTCGGCGGGAGGATACCCTACAATGAGCAGTTCTTC.

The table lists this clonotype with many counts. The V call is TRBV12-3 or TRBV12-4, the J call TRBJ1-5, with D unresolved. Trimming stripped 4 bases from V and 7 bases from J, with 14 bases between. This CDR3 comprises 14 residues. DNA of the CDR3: TGTGCCAGCAGTTCTGCTCCGGTACAACAGCCCCAGCATTTT. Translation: CASSSAPVQQPQHF.

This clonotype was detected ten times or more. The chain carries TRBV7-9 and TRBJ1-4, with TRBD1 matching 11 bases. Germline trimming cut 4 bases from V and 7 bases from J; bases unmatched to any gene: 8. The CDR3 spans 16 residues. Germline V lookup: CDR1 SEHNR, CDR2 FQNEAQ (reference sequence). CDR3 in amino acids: CASSSGTGGGSEKLFF. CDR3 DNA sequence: TGTGCCAGCAGCTCGGGGACAGGGGGAGGAAGTGAAAAACTGTTTTTT.

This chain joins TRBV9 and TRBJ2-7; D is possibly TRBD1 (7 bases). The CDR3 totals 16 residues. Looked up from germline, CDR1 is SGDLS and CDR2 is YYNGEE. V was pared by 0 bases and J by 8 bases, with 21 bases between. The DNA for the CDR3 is TGTGCCAGCAGCGTAGAGGGGCCCGGCGGGACAGCCAAGCAGTACTTC. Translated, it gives CASSVEGPGGTAKQYF.

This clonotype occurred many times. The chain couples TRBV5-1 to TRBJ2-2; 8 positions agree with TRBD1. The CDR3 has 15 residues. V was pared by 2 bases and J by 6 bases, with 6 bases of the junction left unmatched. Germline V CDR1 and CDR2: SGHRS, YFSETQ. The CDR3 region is CASSFDRGSAGELFF. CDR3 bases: TGCGCCAGCAGCTTTGACAGGGGTTCGGCCGGGGAGCTGTTTTTT.

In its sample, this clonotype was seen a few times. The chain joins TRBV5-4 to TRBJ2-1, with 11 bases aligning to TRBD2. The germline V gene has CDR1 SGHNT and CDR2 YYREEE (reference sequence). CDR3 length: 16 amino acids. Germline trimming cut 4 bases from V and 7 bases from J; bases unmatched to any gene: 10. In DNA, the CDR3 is TGTGCCAGCAGCAAGAACTGGGGACTAGCGGAGAATGAGCAGTTCTTC. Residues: CASSKNWGLAENEQFF.

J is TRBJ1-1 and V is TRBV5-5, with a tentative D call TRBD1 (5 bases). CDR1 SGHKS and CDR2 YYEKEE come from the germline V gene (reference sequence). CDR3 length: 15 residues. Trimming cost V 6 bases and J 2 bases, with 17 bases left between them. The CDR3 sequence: CASTPGPESNTEAFF. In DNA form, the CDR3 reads TGTGCCAGCACCCCGGGACCGGAGTCAAACACTGAAGCTTTCTTT.

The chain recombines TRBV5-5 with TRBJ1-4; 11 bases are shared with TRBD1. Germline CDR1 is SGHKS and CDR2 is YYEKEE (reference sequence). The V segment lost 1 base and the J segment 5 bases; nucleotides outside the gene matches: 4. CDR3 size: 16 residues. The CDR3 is CASSLPGTGGNEKLFF. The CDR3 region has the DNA TGTGCCAGCAGCTTGCCCGGGACAGGGGGAAATGAAAAACTGTTTTTT.

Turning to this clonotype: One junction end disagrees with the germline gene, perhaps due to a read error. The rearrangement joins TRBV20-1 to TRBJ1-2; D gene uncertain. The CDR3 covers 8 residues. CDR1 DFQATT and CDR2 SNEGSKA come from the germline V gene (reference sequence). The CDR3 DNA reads TGCAGTGCTAGTTTCTACCCCTTC. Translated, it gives CSASFYPF.

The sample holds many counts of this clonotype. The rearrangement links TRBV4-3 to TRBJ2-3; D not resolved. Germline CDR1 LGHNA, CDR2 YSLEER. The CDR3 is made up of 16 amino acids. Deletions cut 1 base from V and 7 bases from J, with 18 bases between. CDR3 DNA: TGCGCCAGCAGCCAAGCTTTCAGGCAAATAGGCTATACGCAGTATTTT. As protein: CASSQAFRQIGYTQYF.

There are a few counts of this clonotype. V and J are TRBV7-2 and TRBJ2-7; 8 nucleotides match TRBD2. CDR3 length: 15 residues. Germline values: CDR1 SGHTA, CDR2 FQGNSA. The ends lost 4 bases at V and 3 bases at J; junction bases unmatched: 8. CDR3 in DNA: TGTGCCAGCAGCTCCGTGGGCGGGGGGTACTACGAGCAGTACTTC. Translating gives CASSSVGGGYYEQYF.